These 3 T cell receptor beta chains originate from one sample sequenced in a study of T-cell memory formation after mild COVID-19. TCRdb re-called the 5' RACE reads with MiXCR, one entry per CDR3 protein. The table records some 350,000 distinct CDR3 sequences, 15% to 20% of them present only once. Sequencing used PBMCs or a T cell subset sorted from them (not recorded which). The receptors come from a man between 18 and 35 years old who had mild COVID-19 (a few samples of this study predate the infection). Cell type and time point are not known.

At least ten counts were recorded for this clonotype. The genes are TRBV7-9 and TRBJ1-2; weak D call: TRBD1 (6 bases). Between the trimmed V and J ends, which lost 5 bases and 7 bases, there was a span of 29 bases. The germline V gene has CDR1 SEHNR and CDR2 FQNEAQ (reference sequence). This CDR3 has 18 amino acids. The CDR3: CASSSFLGGGPYLSGYTF. The CDR3 bases are TGTGCCAGCAGCAGCTTTTTAGGGGGGGGACCGTACTTGTCTGGCTACACCTTC.

V gene TRBV2 combines with J gene TRBJ2-7; 8 bases fit TRBD1. CDR3 size: 13 residues. V lost 9 bases, J lost 0 bases, and 4 bases stayed unmatched. The germline gives CDR1 SNHLY, CDR2 FYNNEI. The CDR3 reads CASQGASSYEQYF. CDR3 nucleotides: TGTGCCAGTCAGGGGGCGAGCTCCTACGAGCAGTACTTC.

This clonotype was recorded a few times. The rearrangement joins TRBV19 to TRBJ2-7; 10 positions match TRBD1. The CDR3 sequence is 14 residues long. Germline trimming cut 7 bases from V and 2 bases from J; bases unmatched to any gene: 5. Germline values: CDR1 LNHDA, CDR2 SQIVND (reference sequence). The CDR3 nucleotides read TGTGCCAGTACCAGGGGGACAGGGGCCTACGAGCAGTACTTC. Residues: CASTRGTGAYEQYF.